This T cell receptor beta chain is drawn from a study of OX40 agonist ivuxolimab in advanced cancers. Study-wide results and caveats: The study found among the lowest clonal expansion in partial responders at 0.1-3.0 mg/kg. CD8+ T cells showed, on average, more clonal expansion than CD4+ cells.

The CDR3 is 18 amino acids. Concerning this clone: Its matching antigen is unknown.

Repertoires were generated with immunoSEQ multiplex PCR, while TCRdb's copy carries only in-frame clones and drops some. The sample yields approximately 54,000 clones, roughly 84% seen once. This sequence joins TRBV21-1 and TRBJ1-5; the D call in the table, TRBD1, was not verified against the DNA. TRBV21-1 is a recognized pseudogene. The sequencing used CD4+ or CD8+ T cells sorted from blood, collected in a trial of the OX40 agonist ivuxolimab. This sequence originates from an adult with an advanced solid tumor such as melanoma, head and neck, liver or kidney cancer. Here the CDR3 DNA reads TGTGCCAGCAGCCGGACCCTCCAGGACAGGGCTGTCAATCAGCCCCAGCATTTT. Its translation is CASSRTLQDRAVNQPQHF.